This TCR beta chain derives from a study of beta chain features in type 1 diabetes. Study results and caveats: In all four CD4+ subsets, TCRB CDR3 length was significantly, moderately reduced in type 1 diabetes. Within the patient group, naive, central memory and Treg TCRB repertoires appeared more similar to each other than within healthy donors.

On this clone itself: What it binds is not known.

Blood was drawn once from each donor into heparinised tubes. The draws averaged around 0.12 L. Stem cell-like memory, regulatory, central memory and naive CD4+ cells were sorted via CD45RO/CCR7/CD25/CD127/CD95/CD27. The study reverse transcribed the entire isolated RNA, so it sequenced expressed TCRB transcripts. Clones were read by immunoSEQ multiplex PCR, and TCRdb kept only the in-frame ones, dropping some. The sample holds 550,000 to 850,000 clones, 13% seen once. Between the trimmed V and J ends, which lost 1 base and 10 bases, there was a span of 7 bases. The CDR3 is 11 amino acids. CDR1 is GTSNPN, CDR2 SVGIG, per germline (reference sequence).

This chain uses TRBV30 with TRBJ2-2; no clear D gene. The material sequenced was naive CD4+ T cells from blood. The TCR sequence derives from a man younger than 35 with type 1 diabetes. Here the CDR3 reads CAWSGLEELFF. The CDR3, as DNA: TGTGCCTGGAGTGGTCTGGAGGAGCTGTTTTTT.